One sample yielded the 30 T cell receptor beta chains listed below, sequenced in a study of control samples from healthy donors and cancer patients. Assay: immunoSEQ multiplex PCR; the TCRdb copy retains only in-frame clones and omits some. The sample holds about 95,000 clones, around four fifths seen once. Sequenced material: blood. The origin of the receptors is a man aged 30 to 45 in good health.

The chain couples TRBV18 to TRBJ1-2; no clear D. This CDR3 contains 13 residues. The V gene's germline CDR1 is KGHSH and CDR2 LQKENI. The V gene lost 2 bases and the J gene lost 8 bases, with 12 bases spanning the gap. CDR3 in DNA: TGTGCCAGCTCACCAGCGGATGATCGGGGCTACACCTTC. Encoded protein: CASSPADDRGYTF.

This clone was picked up one time. This chain links TRBV5-4 with TRBJ2-5, with 7 bases matching TRBD1. Trimming cost V 3 bases and J 5 bases; bases outside gene matches: 4. Germline V gene sequence: CDR1 SGHNT, CDR2 YYREEE (reference sequence). CDR3 length equals 13 residues. CDR3 DNA: TGTGCCAGCAGCTCGGGACAGAGTGAGACCCAGTACTTC. It codes for CASSSGQSETQYF.

The chain couples TRBV6-1 to TRBJ1-6; D is possibly TRBD1 (5 bases). CDR3 length equals 14 residues. The V end was cut by 2 bases, the J end by 11 bases, with 13 bases between. In germline, CDR1 is MNHNS, CDR2 SASEGT. The CDR3 spells CASSESGELPPLHF. DNA of the CDR3: TGTGCCAGCAGTGAATCGGGGGAGCTGCCACCCCTCCACTTT.

CDR3 nucleotide sequence: TGTGCCAGTAGCCTGAGTTATAGCAATCAGCCCCAGCATTTT. Protein product: CASSLSYSNQPQHF. V is TRBV19 and J is TRBJ1-5; no clear D gene. Germline lookup yields CDR1 LNHDA and CDR2 SQIVND (reference sequence). The CDR3 is 14 residues long. Trimming took off 6 bases at V and 0 bases at J, with 9 bases between the two ends.

The V and J genes are TRBV2 and TRBJ2-1, with no clear D. This CDR3 comprises 13 residues. Germline CDR1 SNHLY, CDR2 FYNNEI. The V gene lost 10 bases and the J gene lost 0 bases, with 10 bases spanning the gap. The CDR3 region has the DNA TGTGCCACCTCGAAGGACTCCTACAATGAGCAGTTCTTC. This translates into CATSKDSYNEQFF. The variable domain in full, with the rest retrieved from reference TRBV2 and TRBJ2-1, is EPEVTQTPSHQVTQMGQEVILRCVPISNHLYFYWYRQILGQKVEFLVSFYNNEISEKSEIFDDQFSVERPDGSNFTLKIRSTKLEDSAMYFCATSKDSYNEQFFGPGTRLTVL.

The chain employs TRBV11-2 and TRBJ1-6; no reliable D call. Between the trimmed V and J ends, which lost 3 bases and 6 bases, there was a span of 9 bases. Germline CDR1 is SGHAT and CDR2 is FQNNGV. This CDR3 spans 14 amino acids. CDR3 nucleotides: TGTGCCAGCAGCTTTTTGTTCGGTAATTCACCCCTCCACTTT. Translating it yields CASSFLFGNSPLHF.

About this clone itself: The junction does not match germline at one end; this may be a read error. The same CDR3 is also encoded by other DNA sequences in this sample. The rearrangement joins TRBV7-9 to TRBJ1-2; D ambiguous. The CDR3 runs 13 residues. The germline CDR1 and CDR2 sequences are SEHNR and FQNEAQ (reference sequence). The CDR3 here is CASRTDGYYGYTF. The CDR3 coding sequence is TGCGCCAGCAGGACGGACGGATACTATGGCTACACCTTC.

The chain uses TRBV6-5 and TRBJ2-2; tentative D call: TRBD2 (5 bases). The CDR3 has 15 residues. Trimming took off 5 bases at V and 1 base at J, with 11 bases between the two ends. Per germline, CDR1 MNHEY and CDR2 SVGAGI. CDR3 region: CASSRGALNTGELFF. As DNA, the CDR3 is TGTGCCAGCAGTCGGGGAGCCTTGAACACCGGGGAGCTGTTTTTT.

The chain links TRBV19 to TRBJ1-1; D is possibly TRBD1 (5 bases). There are 13 residues in the CDR3. V lost 6 bases and J lost 13, with 21 bases in between. The germline gives CDR1 LNHDA, CDR2 SQIVND (reference sequence). CDR3: CASRRDSGGRVFF. The CDR3 DNA reads TGTGCCAGTAGGAGGGACTCCGGGGGTAGGGTTTTCTTT. Variable domain in full (rest from reference TRBV19 and TRBJ1-1): DGGITQSPKYLFRKEGQNVTLSCEQNLNHDAMYWYRQDPGQGLRLIYYSQIVNDFQKGDIAEGYSVSREKKESFPLTVTSAQKNPTAFYLCASRRDSGGRVFFGQGTRLTVV.

This chain connects TRBV28 to TRBJ1-4; the D gene is possibly TRBD1 (6 bases). The CDR3 has 15 residues. Trimming removed 5 bases at V and 5 bases at J, with 15 bases between. CDR1 is MDHEN, CDR2 SYDVKM, per germline. CDR3 DNA: TGTGCCAGCAGTATCCCCGGGACACGGAATGAAAAACTGTTTTTT. It yields the protein CASSIPGTRNEKLFF.

V and J are TRBV6-5 and TRBJ2-1, with D hard to call. The CDR3 covers 14 residues. Trimming left V 4 bases short and J 8 bases short, with 15 bases between. CDR1 and CDR2 (germline): MNHEY, SVGAGI. The CDR3 nucleotides are TGTGCCAGCAGTTCGACGTGGCAATTGGATGAGCAGTTCTTC. Translated: CASSSTWQLDEQFF.

The chain is built from TRBV7-2 and TRBJ1-2; D possibly corresponds to TRBD1 (5 bases). This CDR3 is 15 amino acids long. Germline CDR1 and CDR2: SGHTA and FQGNSA. Trimming took off 5 bases at V and 0 bases at J, with 13 bases between the two ends. CDR3 nucleotide sequence: TGTGCCAGCAGCCCAGCCCTAGGGGCTAACTATGGCTACACCTTC. Its translation is CASSPALGANYGYTF.

The J gene is TRBJ2-7, the V gene TRBV2; D assignment may be TRBD1 or TRBD2 (5 bases each). The V end lost 4 bases, the J end lost 0 bases, and 10 bases lay between the germline ends. The CDR3 runs to 14 residues. Germline V gene lookup returns CDR1 SNHLY and CDR2 FYNNEI. Here the CDR3 DNA reads TGTGCCAGCAGTGGGTCCGGGGCCTCCTACGAGCAGTACTTC. Translation gives CASSGSGASYEQYF. The full variable domain, its missing parts supplied by reference TRBV2 and TRBJ2-7, is EPEVTQTPSHQVTQMGQEVILRCVPISNHLYFYWYRQILGQKVEFLVSFYNNEISEKSEIFDDQFSVERPDGSNFTLKIRSTKLEDSAMYFCASSGSGASYEQYFGPGTRLTVT.

This chain connects TRBV11-2 to TRBJ2-3; D unresolved. CDR1 is SGHAT and CDR2 is FQNNGV in the germline V gene. The CDR3 sequence is 14 residues long. Trimming cost V 3 bases and J 1 base, with 8 bases left between them. The CDR3 reads CASSFRDGTDTQYF. The CDR3 region has the DNA TGTGCCAGCAGCTTTAGGGATGGCACAGATACGCAGTATTTT. Complete variable domain (other parts from reference TRBV11-2 and TRBJ2-3): EAGVAQSPRYKIIEKRQSVAFWCNPISGHATLYWYQQILGQGPKLLIQFQNNGVVDDSQLPKDRFSAERLKGVDSTLKIQPAKLEDSAVYLCASSFRDGTDTQYFGPGTRLTVL.

The genes are TRBV6-4 and TRBJ2-1; 10 positions match TRBD2. This CDR3 region has 15 residues. After removal of 6 bases from V and 2 bases from J, the junction contained 4 bases not matched to a gene. Looked up from germline, CDR1 is MRHNA and CDR2 is SNTAGT. The CDR3 region has the DNA TGTGCCAGCAGCGATACTAGCGGGGCCTACAATGAGCAGTTCTTC. Encoded protein: CASSDTSGAYNEQFF.

In nucleotides, the CDR3 is TGTGCCAGCAGCCCCGAAGGCTGGGATAACATTCAGTACTTC. Residues: CASSPEGWDNIQYF. The chain combines TRBV7-9 with TRBJ2-4; no reliable D call. The CDR3 runs to 14 residues. Trimming left V 5 bases short and J 7 bases short, with 15 bases between. The V gene's germline CDR1 is SEHNR and CDR2 FQNEAQ (reference sequence).

This clone was observed a handful of times. The chain links TRBV20-1 to TRBJ2-7, with D uncertain. CDR3 length equals 12 residues. Per the germline V gene, CDR1 is DFQATT and CDR2 is SNEGSKA (reference sequence). Trimming shortened V by 3 bases and J by 3 bases, and 9 bases separated the two germline ends. Here the CDR3 DNA reads TGCAGTGCTAGTATGGATAACTACGAGCAGTACTTC. Amino acid sequence: CSASMDNYEQYF.

The genes are TRBV27 and TRBJ1-4; no definite D call. This CDR3 region has 14 residues. Deletions cut 0 bases from V and 8 bases from J, with 10 bases between. Germline lookup yields CDR1 MNHEY and CDR2 SMNVEV (reference sequence). The CDR3 DNA reads TGTGCCAGCAGTTTATCGGGCCTGGGGGAAAAACTGTTTTTT. Its translation: CASSLSGLGEKLFF.

The V gene is TRBV13, the J gene TRBJ2-3; a possible D gene is TRBD2 (5 bases). V shed 3 bases and J shed 0 bases, with 7 bases lying between them. Germline loops: CDR1 PRHDT, CDR2 FYEKMQ (reference sequence). The CDR3 runs to 14 residues. The CDR3 loop is CASSFRGSTDTQYF. The CDR3, as DNA: TGTGCCAGCAGCTTCCGGGGAAGCACAGATACGCAGTATTTT.

The J gene is TRBJ2-5, the V gene TRBV5-6; D is unclear. Trimming left V 3 bases short and J 3 bases short, with 3 bases between. The CDR3 is 11 residues long. CDR1 and CDR2 (germline): SGHDT, YYEEEE. In DNA, the CDR3 is TGTGCCAGCAGCTGGGAAGAGACCCAGTACTTC. Amino acid sequence: CASSWEETQYF.

J is TRBJ1-1 and V is TRBV6-5; TRBD1 aligns across 8 bases. Germline V gene sequence: CDR1 MNHEY, CDR2 SVGAGI. The V segment lost 6 bases and the J segment 7 bases; nucleotides outside the gene matches: 13. This CDR3 has 15 amino acids. The CDR3 region is CASRDQTGGVDEAFF. The CDR3, as DNA: TGTGCCAGCAGAGACCAAACAGGGGGAGTCGATGAAGCTTTCTTT.

This clone was observed a few times. The CDR3: CASSQVGRGPFF. CDR3 nucleotides: TGTGCCAGCAGCCAAGTGGGGAGGGGGCCGTTCTTC. V is TRBV14 and J is TRBJ2-1; D is possibly TRBD1 or TRBD2 (7 bases each). With 1 base removed from V and 15 bases from J, the gap between germline ends came to 13 bases. This CDR3 spans 12 amino acids. Per germline, CDR1 SGHDN and CDR2 FVKESK.

The J gene is TRBJ2-2, the V gene TRBV10-2, with 9 bases that match TRBD1. The J segment lost 0 bases and the V segment lost 2 bases, leaving 7 bases of the junction unmatched. CDR1 and CDR2 from the germline V gene are WSHSY and SAAADI. This CDR3 region has 18 residues. The CDR3 region has the DNA TGCGCCAGCAGTGAGACAGGGGGCCACTTCGCGAACACCGGGGAGCTGTTTTTT. Encoded protein: CASSETGGHFANTGELFF.

The J gene is TRBJ1-2, the V gene TRBV6-5; D uncertain. Per the germline V gene, CDR1 is MNHEY and CDR2 is SVGAGI. V was cut by 4 bases and J by 3 bases, with 9 bases left in between. The CDR3 length is 13 residues. As DNA, the CDR3 is TGTGCCAGCAGTTCAGACATGGACTATGGCTACACCTTC. Protein sequence: CASSSDMDYGYTF.

The chain uses TRBV6-5 and TRBJ1-6; D remains ambiguous. This CDR3 is 14 amino acids long. Germline values: CDR1 MNHEY, CDR2 SVGAGI. V was cut by 4 bases and J by 3 bases, with 7 bases left in between. CDR3 in DNA: TGTGCCAGCAGTTCTTCAGGCTATAATTCACCCCTCCACTTT. It encodes CASSSSGYNSPLHF.

The chain couples TRBV6-1 to TRBJ1-3; 7 bases are shared with TRBD1. The CDR3 runs 15 residues. The junction had 12 bases not matched to a gene; V was cut back by 4 bases and J by 9 bases. From germline, CDR1 is MNHNS and CDR2 SASEGT. The CDR3 loop is CASSVAPRGEGTIYF. Here the CDR3 DNA reads TGTGCCAGCAGTGTAGCCCCCAGGGGGGAAGGCACCATATATTTT.

The chain couples TRBV29-1 to TRBJ2-5; TRBD1 matches at 7 bases. V lost 3 bases to trimming and J lost 5 bases; unmatched junction nucleotides: 9. Germline loops: CDR1 SQVTM, CDR2 ANQGSEA. The CDR3 totals 14 residues. The CDR3 coding sequence is TGCAGCGTTGATTTAGACAGGGTGAGGGAGACCCAGTACTTC. It translates to CSVDLDRVRETQYF.

The gene calls are TRBV30 and TRBJ1-5, with D perhaps TRBD1 (6 bases). CDR3 length equals 13 residues. The germline V and J ends were trimmed by 2 bases and 5 bases, with 10 bases remaining between them. Germline CDR1 is GTSNPN and CDR2 is SVGIG (reference sequence). The CDR3 nucleotides read TGTGCCTGGAGTCTTTGGGGGCATCAGCCCCAGCATTTT. It is translated as CAWSLWGHQPQHF.

This clone was seen more than once but under ten times. The rearrangement uses TRBV6-5 and TRBJ1-5; D not resolved. Per the germline V gene, CDR1 is MNHEY and CDR2 is SVGAGI. Trimming stripped 1 base from V and 5 bases from J, with 12 bases between. CDR3 length: 15 amino acids. The chain's CDR3 is CASSYYEVFDQPQHF. DNA of the CDR3: TGTGCCAGCAGTTACTACGAGGTATTTGATCAGCCCCAGCATTTT.

The chain carries TRBV2 and TRBJ2-7; D is perhaps TRBD1 (6 bases). The V gene lost 5 bases and the J gene lost 5 bases, with 13 bases spanning the gap. The length of the CDR3 is 13 residues. Germline CDR1 is SNHLY and CDR2 is FYNNEI. The DNA for the CDR3 is TGTGCCAGCAGTCTGACAGGAAGGCACGAGCAGTACTTC. Amino acids: CASSLTGRHEQYF.